This T cell receptor beta chain was observed in a study of T cell responses to AZD1222 COVID-19 vaccine. Germline-derived CDR1 and CDR2 are LGHNT and FRNRAP. The CDR3 spans 11 residues. Between the trimmed V and J ends, which lost 4 bases and 5 bases, there was a span of 3 bases. Study-level findings and limits: The study identified only five to seven AZD1222 recipients as seropositive at baseline. In all cases, repertoires were sampled only after the peak T cell response. Donors, mostly white British, included more females; clonal diversity was possibly underestimated.

Comment on this clone: Its target is not known.

Sequenced by immunoSEQ multiplex PCR; TCRdb stores in-frame clones only, minus some. This sample has some 180,000 clones, with 85% to 95% found just once. The origin of this receptor is an adult who received the MenACWY meningococcal vaccine as a control. The sequences come from peripheral blood, collected 28 days after the second dose of the MenACWY control vaccine. This chain joins TRBV12-5 and TRBJ1-5; no definite D call. The CDR3 sequence: CASGSHQPQHF. DNA for the CDR3: TGTGCTAGTGGTTCCCATCAGCCCCAGCATTTT. Full variable domain (rest looked up from reference TRBV12-5 and TRBJ1-5): DARVTQTPRHKVTEMGQEVTMRCQPILGHNTVFWYRQTMMQGLELLAYFRNRAPLDDSGMPKDRFSAEMPDATLATLKIQPSEPRDSAVYFCASGSHQPQHFGDGTRLSIL.